Presented here are 29 T cell receptor beta chains from one specimen sequenced in a study of control samples from healthy donors and cancer patients. Profiled with immunoSEQ multiplex PCR; TCRdb holds only in-frame clones, not every one. The sample has 150,000 to 200,000 clones, 88% seen once. The specimen was blood. The receptors originated from a woman aged 25 to 39 in good health.

A word on this clone: The junction and the germline gene differ at one end; a read error may be behind it. This same CDR3 is encoded by further DNA sequences in the sample. The gene calls are TRBV9 and TRBJ2-5; D possibly corresponds to TRBD1 (5 bases). Germline CDR1 and CDR2: SGDLS and YYNGEE. CDR3 length: 15 amino acids. The CDR3 DNA reads TGTGCCAGCAGCTTAGACACAACAGGACAAGAGACTCAGTACTTC. Amino acid sequence: CASSLDTTGQETQYF.

V gene TRBV6-6 combines with J gene TRBJ2-2; the D is unclear. The CDR3 has 12 residues. Trimming took 10 bases from V and 6 from J, leaving 12 bases between them. CDR1 MNHNY and CDR2 SVGAGI come from the germline V gene (reference sequence). CDR3 DNA: TGTGCCACCTTCGACCACCCCGGGGAGCTGTTTTTT. It codes for CATFDHPGELFF.

The V gene is TRBV19, the J gene TRBJ1-5, with 11 bases that match TRBD1. Per the germline V gene, CDR1 is LNHDA and CDR2 is SQIVND (reference sequence). This CDR3 contains 16 residues. V lost 1 base and J lost 6; bases outside the gene matches: 5. This chain's CDR3 is CASSIGGQGAGQPQHF. CDR3 sequence (DNA): TGTGCCAGTAGTATAGGAGGACAGGGGGCAGGTCAGCCCCAGCATTTT.

This chain uses TRBV5-1 with TRBJ2-7; perhaps TRBD1 as D (5 bases). The CDR3 covers 22 residues. V lost 0 bases to trimming and J lost 4 bases, with 35 bases between them. Germline V gives CDR1 SGHRS, CDR2 YFSETQ. This CDR3 reads CASSLAKSPGWQGSSITYEQYV. CDR3 in DNA: TGCGCCAGCAGCTTGGCCAAGAGCCCCGGGTGGCAGGGATCTTCCATCACTTACGAGCAGTACGTC.

CDR3 protein: CASSAGGAPNEQFF. The DNA for the CDR3 is TGTGCCAGCAGCGCCGGGGGGGCGCCCAATGAGCAGTTCTTC. The V call is TRBV6-5, the J call TRBJ2-1, with 8 bases that match TRBD2. The trim removed 6 bases at V and 6 bases at J, leaving 7 bases unmatched. The germline CDR1 and CDR2 sequences are MNHEY and SVGAGI. This CDR3 has 14 amino acids.

Only a few counts were recorded for this clone. The rearrangement joins TRBV5-1 to TRBJ1-2, with no clear D. CDR3 size: 15 residues. The germline V gene has CDR1 SGHRS and CDR2 YFSETQ. Trimming took 0 bases from V and 0 from J, leaving 9 bases between them. The CDR3 bases are TGCGCCAGCAGCTTGGAGCCAGTTACTAACTATGGCTACACCTTC. Its protein product is CASSLEPVTNYGYTF.

The chain has TRBV12-5 and TRBJ2-2; the D gene could be TRBD1 or TRBD2 (5 bases each). The CDR3 consists of 17 residues. Germline CDR1 reads LGHNT; CDR2 reads FRNRAP. The V end lost 3 bases, the J end lost 8 bases, and 22 bases lay between the germline ends. CDR3 amino acids: CASGFQTGRPVQGELFF. The CDR3 DNA reads TGTGCTAGTGGTTTTCAAACGGGACGGCCCGTTCAAGGGGAGCTGTTTTTT.

The rearrangement joins TRBV6-4 to TRBJ1-2, with TRBD1 identical over 9 bases. The V gene's germline CDR1 is MRHNA and CDR2 SNTAGT. V was pared by 4 bases and J by 6 bases, with 3 bases of the junction left unmatched. This CDR3 region has 13 residues. CDR3 loop: CASSVRTGDGYTF. The CDR3 coding sequence is TGTGCCAGCAGTGTTCGGACAGGGGATGGCTACACCTTC.

The rearrangement links TRBV5-1 to TRBJ2-3, with 11 bases aligning to TRBD2. The V segment lost 0 bases and the J segment 4 bases; nucleotides outside the gene matches: 4. Per the germline V gene, CDR1 is SGHRS and CDR2 is YFSETQ. This CDR3 contains 16 residues. The CDR3 sequence: CASSLDGSGRADTQYF. CDR3 sequence (DNA): TGCGCCAGCAGCTTGGATGGTAGCGGGAGGGCAGATACGCAGTATTTT.

The chain has TRBV5-6 and TRBJ2-7; 10 positions agree with TRBD1. Germline-derived CDR1 and CDR2 are SGHDT and YYEEEE. Losses at the gene ends were 4 bases for V and 0 bases for J; bases not matched to a gene: 4. The CDR3 sequence is 15 residues long. The CDR3 loop is CASSARDRGSYEQYF. The CDR3 DNA follows: TGTGCCAGCAGCGCCCGGGACAGGGGCTCCTACGAGCAGTACTTC.

CDR3 DNA: TGTGCCACCAGCAGAGATCGCGGAACTAATGAAAAACTGTTTTTT. Translating it yields CATSRDRGTNEKLFF. The chain is built from TRBV15 and TRBJ1-4; no reliable D call. Germline V gene data show CDR1 as LNHNV and CDR2 as YYDKDF (reference sequence). The CDR3 consists of 15 residues. Trimming cost V 0 bases and J 1 base, with 6 bases left between them.

The chain links TRBV18 to TRBJ2-1, with 10 nucleotides matching TRBD2. This CDR3 contains 19 residues. CDR1 is KGHSH and CDR2 is LQKENI in the germline V gene. J was trimmed by 0 bases and V by 2 bases; bases with no gene match: 10. CDR3 protein: CASSPRASGGSSSYNEQFF. CDR3 nucleotide sequence: TGTGCCAGCTCACCAAGGGCTAGCGGGGGCTCGAGCTCCTACAATGAGCAGTTCTTC.

The chain couples TRBV4-1 to TRBJ1-3; D remains unclear. The CDR3 spans 15 residues. Looked up from germline, CDR1 is MGHRA and CDR2 is YSYEKL. V was cut by 0 bases and J by 1 base, with 7 bases left in between. The DNA of the CDR3 is TGCGCCAGCAGCCAAGAGCTACGTTCTGGAAACACCATATATTTT. This encodes CASSQELRSGNTIYF.

The CDR3 sequence is CASRRGTGYGYTF. In DNA, the CDR3 is TGTGCCAGCAGGAGGGGGACAGGGTACGGCTACACCTTC. The chain carries TRBV6-4 and TRBJ1-2; 9 nucleotides match TRBD1. This CDR3 region has 13 residues. Trimming removed 6 bases from V and 8 bases from J; junction bases left unmatched: 7. Germline V CDR1 and CDR2: MRHNA, SNTAGT.

The chain employs TRBV2 and TRBJ2-1; 7 nucleotides agree with TRBD2. Germline CDR1 reads SNHLY; CDR2 reads FYNNEI. The CDR3 spans 15 residues. The V and J ends lost 6 bases and 3 bases, in that order; junction bases with no gene match: 8. Here the CDR3 DNA reads TGTGCCAGCAGAATACGGGAGGCACTCTACAATGAGCAGTTCTTC. It codes for CASRIREALYNEQFF.

The chain employs TRBV10-1 and TRBJ1-2; possibly TRBD1 for D (5 bases). V lost 5 bases and J 2 bases, leaving 6 bases between the germline ends. CDR1 WNHNN and CDR2 SYGVQD come from the germline V gene (reference sequence). The CDR3 consists of 12 residues. CDR3 protein: CASSPGNYGYTF. The CDR3, as DNA: TGCGCCAGCAGTCCAGGGAACTATGGCTACACCTTC.

The V gene is TRBV5-1, the J gene TRBJ2-5; 7 bases fit TRBD1. The CDR3 loop spans 15 amino acids. Germline CDR1 reads SGHRS; CDR2 reads YFSETQ. V trimming: 5 bases; J trimming: 2 bases; junction bases outside the gene matches: 9. CDR3 loop: CASRLITGVQETQYF. CDR3 nucleotides: TGCGCCAGCAGATTGATTACAGGGGTTCAAGAGACCCAGTACTTC.

The V gene is TRBV27, the J gene TRBJ1-5; maybe TRBD1 (5 bases). Germline assignment: CDR1 MNHEY and CDR2 SMNVEV (reference sequence). V was clipped by 6 bases and J by 7 bases, with 13 bases between them. This CDR3 comprises 13 residues. The DNA of the CDR3 is TGTGCCAGCAGGCCACCAGGGCTCCAGCCCCAGCATTTT. Protein sequence: CASRPPGLQPQHF.

V gene TRBV27 combines with J gene TRBJ2-7, with TRBD1 matching 7 bases. CDR3 length: 14 residues. V shed 1 base and J 6 bases; nucleotides not matched to a gene: 6. Germline values: CDR1 MNHEY, CDR2 SMNVEV (reference sequence). CDR3 sequence (DNA): TGTGCCAGCAGTTTATGGGACAGAGCCCCCGAGCAGTACTTC. Residues: CASSLWDRAPEQYF.

The V gene is TRBV12-3 or TRBV12-4, the J gene TRBJ2-3, with no clear D. This CDR3 has 11 residues. Trimming shortened V by 4 bases and J by 3 bases, and 2 bases separated the two germline ends. The CDR3 loop is CASSWTDTQYF. The CDR3 coding sequence is TGTGCCAGCAGTTGGACAGATACGCAGTATTTT.

The gene calls are TRBV3-1 (or the pseudogene TRBV3-2) and TRBJ1-1; D perhaps matches TRBD1 (5 bases). V shed 2 bases and J shed 8 bases, with 15 bases lying between them. The CDR3 is 14 residues long. Germline V gene lookup returns CDR1 LGHDT and CDR2 YNNKEL (reference sequence). As DNA, the CDR3 is TGTGCCAGCAGCCAATCAGCGGGACTGCTAGAAGCTTTCTTT. Residues: CASSQSAGLLEAFF.

The V call is TRBV14, the J call TRBJ1-1; D uncertain. With 4 bases removed from V and 0 bases from J, the gap between germline ends came to 12 bases. CDR1 is SGHDN, CDR2 FVKESK, per germline. This CDR3 is built from 15 residues. The DNA for the CDR3 is TGTGCCAGCAGCCGGCGGGATAAATTGAACACTGAAGCTTTCTTT. This gives the protein CASSRRDKLNTEAFF.

CDR3 sequence reads: CASSYQSYEQYF. The CDR3 nucleotides are TGTGCCAGCAGTTACCAGAGCTACGAGCAGTACTTC. The J gene is TRBJ2-7, the V gene TRBV6-6, with D uncertain. The CDR3 consists of 12 residues. The germline V and J ends were trimmed by 2 bases and 3 bases, with 5 bases remaining between them. From germline, CDR1 is MNHNY and CDR2 SVGAGI (reference sequence).

The chain recombines TRBV5-6 with TRBJ2-3; a weak D match, TRBD1 (7 bases). The V end lost 0 bases, the J end lost 4 bases, and 18 bases lay between the germline ends. The CDR3 length is 17 residues. CDR1 and CDR2 from the germline V gene are SGHDT and YYEEEE. CDR3 sequence reads: CASSLVGGRGRPDTQYF. The CDR3 region has the DNA TGTGCCAGCAGCTTGGTCGGGGGCAGGGGGAGGCCAGATACGCAGTATTTT. Using reference TRBV5-6 and TRBJ2-3 for the parts outside the CDR3, the full variable domain is DAGVTQSPTHLIKTRGQQVTLRCSPKSGHDTVSWYQQALGQGPQFIFQYYEEEERQRGNFPDRFSGHQFPNYSSELNVNALLLGDSALYLCASSLVGGRGRPDTQYFGPGTRLTVL.

The rearrangement links TRBV4-1 to TRBJ2-5; D is unresolved. The length of the CDR3 is 14 residues. Germline V gives CDR1 MGHRA, CDR2 YSYEKL. Trimming removed 3 bases from V and 4 bases from J, with 12 bases in between. CDR3 amino acids: CASSHTMARETQYF. CDR3 in DNA: TGCGCCAGCAGCCATACTATGGCGCGAGAGACCCAGTACTTC.

V gene TRBV9 combines with J gene TRBJ2-3; D is perhaps TRBD2 (5 bases). Germline loops: CDR1 SGDLS, CDR2 YYNGEE. CDR3 length: 15 amino acids. Trimming took off 4 bases at V and 2 bases at J, with 14 bases between the two ends. CDR3 sequence reads: CASSPRGQYTDTQYF. The CDR3 nucleotides are TGTGCCAGCAGCCCTCGCGGGCAGTACACAGATACGCAGTATTTT.

This CDR3 reads CASSPSGGRGYGYTF. CDR3 nucleotide sequence: TGTGCCAGCAGCCCGTCGGGAGGGAGGGGGTATGGCTACACCTTC. The chain combines TRBV3-1 (or the pseudogene TRBV3-2) with TRBJ1-2, with D maybe TRBD1 (6 bases). V was shortened by 4 bases and J by 5 bases, with 17 bases between the two germline ends. The CDR3 is 15 amino acids. Germline values: CDR1 LGHDT, CDR2 YNNKEL (reference sequence).

The rearrangement joins TRBV5-6 to TRBJ2-7; tentative D call: TRBD1 (5 bases). This CDR3 is 13 amino acids long. Germline lookup yields CDR1 SGHDT and CDR2 YYEEEE. V was cut by 2 bases and J by 2 bases, with 8 bases left in between. The CDR3 protein is CASSLGDAYEQYV. The CDR3 DNA is TGTGCCAGCAGCTTAGGGGATGCCTACGAGCAGTACGTC.

This chain links TRBV4-1 with TRBJ2-1; 9 bases align to TRBD2. Germline values: CDR1 MGHRA, CDR2 YSYEKL. The CDR3 contains 17 residues. After removal of 2 bases from V and 2 bases from J, the junction contained 7 bases not matched to a gene. CDR3 in amino acids: CASSQLLAGPTYNEQFF. The DNA for the CDR3 is TGCGCCAGCAGCCAACTCCTAGCGGGACCAACCTACAATGAGCAGTTCTTC.